Sequencing of this T cell receptor beta chain was carried out in a study of T cell responses to AZD1222 COVID-19 vaccine. Overall study results and limits: Baseline seropositivity occurred in only a handful of AZD1222 recipients. Spike-wide coverage was observed for vaccine-associated CD4 TCRs, with dominant responses at 160-218 and 743-854. Clonal diversity was possibly underestimated; the donors were predominantly white British and more often female.

Here immunoSEQ multiplex PCR was the method, and the copy in TCRdb shows in-frame clones only, minus some. Here the sample spans 130,000 to 150,000 clones, under 95% being singletons. On this clone: The antigen remains unidentified.

V was trimmed by 5 bases and J by 5 bases, leaving 18 bases between them. The CDR3 consists of 16 residues. Per germline, CDR1 LGHNA and CDR2 YNFKEQ. This chain connects TRBV4-2 to TRBJ1-4, with D possibly TRBD1 on 5 matching bases. The TCR was taken from an adult in good health. Sequenced here: peripheral blood, sampled on day 0 of AZD1222 vaccination. CDR3 amino acids: CASSERPGRRNEKLFF. The DNA for the CDR3 is TGTGCCAGCAGCGAGCGACCGGGACGCAGAAATGAAAAACTGTTTTTT.